Described below is a single TCR beta chain sequence and its context. Some clones are missing from TCRdb's copy, which holds only in-frame ones; the method was immunoSEQ multiplex PCR. The table shows roughly 50,000 clones, with nearly 95% occurring only once. The source of the sample is a study of technical replicates of blood from a handful of donors. Between the trimmed V and J ends, which lost 7 bases and 6 bases, there was a span of 10 bases. CDR1 MNHNS and CDR2 SASEGT come from the germline V gene. This CDR3 is built from 12 residues. The receptor was derived from a human donor in good health. Some clones in this sample may be carry-over from other donors' samples. The chain joins TRBV6-1 to TRBJ1-3, with D tentatively TRBD1 (5 bases). Specimen: PBMCs. The CDR3 spells CASTRGVNTIYF. CDR3 nucleotides: TGTGCCAGCACCCGGGGGGTAAACACCATATATTTT.